This entry lists 5 T cell receptor beta chains sequenced from one sample in a study of OX40 agonist ivuxolimab in advanced cancers. Sequenced by immunoSEQ multiplex PCR; TCRdb stores in-frame clones only, minus some. The sample shows 55,000 to 70,000 clones, 84% of them seen only once. The specimen comprised CD4+ or CD8+ T cells sorted from blood, sampled in a trial of the OX40 agonist ivuxolimab. These receptors all come from an adult with an advanced solid tumor such as melanoma, head and neck, liver or kidney cancer.

V and J are TRBV2 and TRBJ2-1; D remains unclear. CDR1 SNHLY and CDR2 FYNNEI come from the germline V gene. Deletions cut 3 bases from V and 6 bases from J, with 9 bases between. CDR3 size: 13 residues. CDR3 nucleotides: TGTGCCAGCAGTGATCAACGGTTCAATGAGCAGTTCTTC. Translating gives CASSDQRFNEQFF.

This sequence joins TRBV11-2 and TRBJ2-3; 7 nucleotides agree with TRBD2. This CDR3 contains 15 residues. CDR1 and CDR2 from the germline V gene are SGHAT and FQNNGV. With V trimmed by 1 base and J by 3 bases, 4 bases remained unmatched. The CDR3 protein is CASSLALGGTDTQYF. In DNA, the CDR3 is TGTGCCAGCAGCTTAGCCCTGGGGGGGACAGATACGCAGTATTTT.

In DNA, the CDR3 is TGTGCCCTTAAACAGGGGGATGGTTTTAATGAGCAGTTCTTC. It is translated as CALKQGDGFNEQFF. V usage is TRBV2 and J usage is TRBJ2-1; TRBD1 matches 8 bases. The V and J ends lost 11 bases and 7 bases, in that order; junction bases with no gene match: 13. Germline CDR1 is SNHLY and CDR2 is FYNNEI. This CDR3 comprises 14 residues.

This sequence joins TRBV14 and TRBJ2-5, with TRBD1 as a possible D gene (7 bases). CDR3 length equals 15 residues. Germline CDR1 and CDR2: SGHDN and FVKESK. The V and J ends lost 5 bases and 2 bases respectively, with 15 bases between them. The CDR3 is CASSGGTALQETQYF. In DNA form, the CDR3 reads TGTGCCAGCAGCGGCGGGACAGCCCTACAAGAGACCCAGTACTTC. Drawing the rest from reference TRBV14 and TRBJ2-5, the complete variable domain is EAGVTQFPSHSVIEKGQTVTLRCDPISGHDNLYWYRRVMGKEIKFLLHFVKESKQDESGMPNNRFLAERTGGTYSTLKVQPAELEDSGVYFCASSGGTALQETQYFGPGTRLLVL.

The sample holds a few counts of this clone. For the CDR3, the DNA is TGTGCCAGCAGTCCCGGGACAGGGCTAAACTATGGCTACACCTTC. Translation: CASSPGTGLNYGYTF. V and J are TRBV6-5 and TRBJ1-2, with TRBD1 matching over 9 bases. Unmatched junction bases numbered 6, after V lost 5 bases and J lost 2 bases. The CDR3 is made up of 15 amino acids. Germline V CDR1 and CDR2: MNHEY, SVGAGI.